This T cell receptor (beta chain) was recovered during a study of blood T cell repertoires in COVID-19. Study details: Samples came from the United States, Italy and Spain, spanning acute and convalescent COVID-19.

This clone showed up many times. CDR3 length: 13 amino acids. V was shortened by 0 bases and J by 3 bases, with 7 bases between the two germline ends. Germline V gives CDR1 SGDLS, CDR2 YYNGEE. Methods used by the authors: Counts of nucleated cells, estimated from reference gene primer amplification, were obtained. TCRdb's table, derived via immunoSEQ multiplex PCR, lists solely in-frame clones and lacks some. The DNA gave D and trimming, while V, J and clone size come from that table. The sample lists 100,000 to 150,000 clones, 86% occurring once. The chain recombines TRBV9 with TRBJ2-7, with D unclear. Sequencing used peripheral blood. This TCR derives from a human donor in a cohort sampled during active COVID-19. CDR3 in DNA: TGTGCCAGCAGCGTAGTACCACACTACGAGCAGTACTTC. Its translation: CASSVVPHYEQYF.